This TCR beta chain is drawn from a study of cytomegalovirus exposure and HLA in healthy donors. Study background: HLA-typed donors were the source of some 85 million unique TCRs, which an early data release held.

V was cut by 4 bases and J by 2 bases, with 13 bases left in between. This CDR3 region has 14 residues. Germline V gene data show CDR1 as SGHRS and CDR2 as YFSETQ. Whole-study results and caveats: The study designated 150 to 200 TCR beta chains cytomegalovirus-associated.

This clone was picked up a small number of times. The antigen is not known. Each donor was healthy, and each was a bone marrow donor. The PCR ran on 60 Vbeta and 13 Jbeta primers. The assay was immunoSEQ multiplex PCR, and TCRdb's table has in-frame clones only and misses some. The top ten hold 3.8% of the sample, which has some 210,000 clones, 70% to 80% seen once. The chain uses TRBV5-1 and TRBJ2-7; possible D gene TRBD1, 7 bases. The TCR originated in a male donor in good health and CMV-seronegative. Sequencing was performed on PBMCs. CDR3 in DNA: TGCGCCAGCAGCGGGGGGCAGGGGGCCTACGAGCAGTACTTC. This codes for CASSGGQGAYEQYF.